These T cell receptor beta chains were read from a single sample in a study of CD8 T cells in ankylosing spondylitis. TCRdb re-called the 5' RACE reads through MiXCR, storing one row per CDR3 protein. The sample records 150,000 to 200,000 distinct CDR3 sequences, 9.5% to 15% being singletons. Sequenced material: blood, either unsorted or a sorted T cell fraction (not recorded which). The origin of the receptors is a male donor with ankylosing spondylitis or in good health (not recorded which). Each CDR3 is given with its conserved first and last residue. D genes are given only for firm matches. Clone size is not always given. Where it is, it says once, few, many or a class for expanded clones.

D: -; V: TRBV27; size: few; J: TRBJ2-7; CDR3: CASRPGVGVGEQYF; DNA: TGTGCCAGCAGGCCCGGAGTGGGGGTGGGGGAGCAGTACTTC
D: TRBD1; V: TRBV4-1; size: few; J: TRBJ1-1; CDR3: CASSQEAGQGFVGTEAFF; DNA: TGCGCCAGCAGCCAAGAGGCGGGACAGGGGTTTGTTGGAACTGAAGCTTTCTTT
D: -; V: TRBV4-1; size: -; J: TRBJ1-1; CDR3: CASSQDLRYTEAFF; DNA: TGCGCCAGCAGCCAAGATCTTAGGTACACTGAAGCTTTCTTT
D: -; V: TRBV14; size: few; J: TRBJ2-7; CDR3: CASSQSPSEHEQYF; DNA: TGTGCCAGCAGCCAAAGCCCTTCAGAGCACGAGCAGTACTTC
D: TRBD2; V: TRBV7-8; size: -; J: TRBJ2-7; CDR3: CASSPSPTSGGYEQYF; DNA: TGTGCCAGCAGCCCAAGCCCCACTAGCGGGGGGTACGAGCAGTACTTC
D: TRBD1; V: TRBV20-1; size: few; J: TRBJ2-1; CDR3: CSAPDRGSSYNEQFF; DNA: TGCAGTGCACCTGACAGGGGGAGCTCCTACAATGAGCAGTTCTTC
D: -; V: TRBV27; size: -; J: TRBJ2-3; CDR3: CASSFRGWTDTQYF; DNA: TGTGCCAGCAGTTTTAGGGGGTGGACAGATACGCAGTATTTT
D: -; V: TRBV27; size: few; J: TRBJ2-1; CDR3: CASSFVGRDLFF; DNA: TGTGCCAGCAGTTTCGTGGGGCGGGATCTGTTCTTC
D: -; V: TRBV12-3/TRBV12-4; size: many; J: TRBJ2-7; CDR3: CASSPDGIYEQYF; DNA: TGTGCCAGCTCCCCGGACGGGATCTACGAGCAGTACTTC
D: -; V: TRBV7-9; size: -; J: TRBJ2-7; CDR3: CASSLTADEQYF; DNA: TGTGCCAGCAGCTTGACCGCTGATGAGCAGTACTTC
D: -; V: TRBV6-4; size: few; J: TRBJ1-1; CDR3: CASSDRPDTEAFF; DNA: TGTGCCAGCAGTGACCGCCCCGACACTGAAGCTTTCTTT
D: -; V: TRBV12-3/TRBV12-4; size: -; J: TRBJ2-7; CDR3: CASSLGSTSYEQYF; DNA: TGTGCCAGCAGTTTAGGTAGTACCTCCTACGAGCAGTACTTC
D: TRBD2; V: TRBV6-4; size: -; J: TRBJ2-3; CDR3: CASSESSGGTDTQYF; DNA: TGTGCCAGCAGTGAATCTAGCGGGGGCACAGATACGCAGTATTTT
D: -; V: TRBV14; size: -; J: TRBJ2-7; CDR3: CASSQDLIYEQYF; DNA: TGTGCCAGCAGCCAAGATCTAATCTACGAGCAGTACTTC
D: TRBD1; V: TRBV7-9; size: -; J: TRBJ2-7; CDR3: CASSSSGTGSYEQYF; DNA: TGTGCCAGCAGCTCATCCGGGACAGGGAGCTACGAGCAGTACTTC
D: -; V: TRBV19; size: -; J: TRBJ1-5; CDR3: CASSILGTLNQPQHF; DNA: TGTGCCAGTAGTATCCTGGGTACGCTCAATCAGCCCCAGCATTTT
D: -; V: TRBV7-6; size: few; J: TRBJ1-1; CDR3: CASSITSTRYTEAFF; DNA: TGTGCCAGCAGCATTACATCCACGCGCTACACTGAAGCTTTCTTT